The next 31 T cell receptor beta chains were all read from a single sample in a study of cytomegalovirus exposure and HLA in healthy donors. In the PCR, 60 Vbeta and 13 Jbeta primers were used. Sequencing was performed with immunoSEQ multiplex PCR; in TCRdb, only in-frame clones are kept and a portion is missing. This table has around 180,000 clones, about four fifths appearing once. Sequenced: PBMCs. The receptors shown here come from a man younger than 35 in good health and CMV-seronegative.

This clone was counted only a few times. V is TRBV7-2 and J is TRBJ1-5; D unclear. V was pared by 2 bases and J by 5 bases, with 10 bases between. The CDR3 has 14 residues. Germline V gene lookup returns CDR1 SGHTA and CDR2 FQGNSA. CDR3 amino acids: CASSLITEYQPQHF. CDR3 nucleotides: TGTGCCAGCAGCTTAATAACAGAATATCAGCCCCAGCATTTT.

This clone was observed many times. Other nucleotide sequences in the sample specify the same CDR3. The gene calls are TRBV6-4 and TRBJ2-2, with D tentatively TRBD1 (6 bases). With 2 bases removed from V and 5 bases from J, the gap between germline ends came to 6 bases. The length of the CDR3 is 13 residues. Germline lookup yields CDR1 MRHNA and CDR2 SNTAGT. Written as DNA, the CDR3 is TGTGCCAGCAGTGACAGGGGGACCGGGGAGCTGTTTTTT. This codes for CASSDRGTGELFF.

This clone was seen a few times. The V and J genes are TRBV2 and TRBJ2-7; 9 bases are shared with TRBD2. V lost 7 bases and J lost 0; bases outside the gene matches: 7. Germline V CDR1 and CDR2: SNHLY, FYNNEI. This CDR3 has 15 amino acids. Here the CDR3 DNA reads TGTGCCAGCAATAGATTAGCGGGGGCCTCCTACGAGCAGTACTTC. This codes for CASNRLAGASYEQYF.

This chain links TRBV4-3 with TRBJ2-7; the D is unclear. The CDR3 length is 15 residues. V lost 0 bases, J lost 0 bases, and 9 bases lay in between. Germline V lookup: CDR1 LGHNA, CDR2 YSLEER. The CDR3, as DNA: TGCGCCAGCAGCCAAGAATGGTCCAGCTCCTACGAGCAGTACTTC. Its protein product is CASSQEWSSSYEQYF.

The chain recombines TRBV30 with TRBJ1-5, with a tentative D call TRBD1 (5 bases). The germline gives CDR1 GTSNPN, CDR2 SVGIG (reference sequence). Deletions cut 2 bases from V and 11 bases from J, with 13 bases between. The CDR3 is 12 amino acids. The CDR3 coding sequence is TGTGCCTGGAGTCCCATCCGGGGGACCCAGCATTTT. It specifies CAWSPIRGTQHF.

The chain links TRBV5-1 to TRBJ1-1; D is undetermined. The V and J ends lost 0 bases and 1 base respectively, with 7 bases between them. The germline CDR1 and CDR2 sequences are SGHRS and YFSETQ. The length of the CDR3 is 14 residues. The CDR3: CASSLGQQNTEAFF. The CDR3 DNA follows: TGCGCCAGCAGCTTGGGGCAACAGAACACTGAAGCTTTCTTT.

The table lists this clone with a few counts. J is TRBJ1-1 and V is TRBV4-1, with 7 bases identical to TRBD1. Trimming at V came to 5 bases and at J to 11 bases, leaving 17 bases not matched to a gene. In germline, CDR1 is MGHRA, CDR2 YSYEKL. There are 15 residues in the CDR3. In DNA form, the CDR3 reads TGCGCCAGCAGCGAGGGGACAGCCGGTGCTCGTTCGGCTTTCTTT. It is translated as CASSEGTAGARSAFF.

The rearrangement links TRBV2 to TRBJ1-1; 8 bases agree with TRBD1. V lost 4 bases to trimming and J lost 2 bases; unmatched junction nucleotides: 3. The CDR3 consists of 14 residues. CDR1 and CDR2 (germline): SNHLY, FYNNEI. The CDR3 loop is CASSGDRTNTEAFF. For the CDR3, the DNA is TGTGCCAGCAGTGGGGACAGGACAAACACTGAAGCTTTCTTT.

The chain couples TRBV9 to TRBJ2-7, with D perhaps TRBD1 (6 bases). The CDR3 has 14 amino acids. CDR1 is SGDLS, CDR2 YYNGEE, per germline. Between the trimmed V and J ends, which lost 4 bases and 4 bases, there was a span of 15 bases. This chain's CDR3 is CASSSGQQDYEQYF. CDR3 sequence (DNA): TGTGCCAGCAGCTCCGGACAGCAAGATTACGAGCAGTACTTC.

A word on this clone: A read error may produce the germline difference seen at one junction end. The CDR3 here is CSSSLPNEPQHF. CDR3 nucleotides: TGTTCCAGCAGCTTACCTAACGAGCCCCAGCATTTT. V gene TRBV7-9 combines with J gene TRBJ1-5, with D unresolved. Looked up from germline, CDR1 is SEHNR and CDR2 is FQNEAQ (reference sequence). The CDR3 is made up of 12 amino acids.

This chain connects TRBV27 to TRBJ1-5, with D possibly being TRBD1 (6 bases). The CDR3 totals 15 residues. Trimming removed 3 bases at V and 2 bases at J, with 11 bases between. Germline lookup yields CDR1 MNHEY and CDR2 SMNVEV (reference sequence). The DNA of the CDR3 is TGTGCCAGCAGTTTGCAGGGGTTAGGCAATCAGCCCCAGCATTTT. Translated, it gives CASSLQGLGNQPQHF.

The chain uses TRBV27 and TRBJ1-6, with TRBD1 as a possible D gene (5 bases). Germline CDR1 is MNHEY and CDR2 is SMNVEV (reference sequence). There are 14 residues in the CDR3. Trimming took 8 bases from V and 9 from J, leaving 17 bases between them. In DNA, the CDR3 is TGTGCCAGCGGCTGGGGGGGAGATGGTTCACCCCTCCACTTT. Amino acids: CASGWGGDGSPLHF.

The V gene is TRBV18, the J gene TRBJ1-1; tentatively, D is TRBD1 (5 bases). The CDR3 consists of 15 residues. Germline CDR1 reads KGHSH; CDR2 reads LQKENI. V dropped 4 bases and J dropped 5 bases, with 17 bases sitting between them. This CDR3 reads CASSLPVRVPTEAFF. CDR3 in DNA: TGTGCCAGCTCACTTCCTGTCAGGGTACCGACTGAAGCTTTCTTT.

The rearrangement joins TRBV19 to TRBJ2-7, with 9 bases that match TRBD1. V trimming: 1 base; J trimming: 6 bases; junction bases outside the gene matches: 10. The germline CDR1 and CDR2 sequences are LNHDA and SQIVND (reference sequence). The CDR3 is 16 amino acids. The CDR3 loop reads CASSIAAGTGIGEQYF. The CDR3 DNA sequence: TGTGCCAGTAGTATAGCTGCCGGGACAGGGATAGGCGAGCAGTACTTC. Full variable domain (missing parts from reference TRBV19 and TRBJ2-7): DGGITQSPKYLFRKEGQNVTLSCEQNLNHDAMYWYRQDPGQGLRLIYYSQIVNDFQKGDIAEGYSVSREKKESFPLTVTSAQKNPTAFYLCASSIAAGTGIGEQYFGPGTRLTVT.

The chain couples TRBV14 to TRBJ2-2; perhaps TRBD2 as D (7 bases). Trimming took off 1 base at V and 0 bases at J, with 15 bases between the two ends. The V gene's germline CDR1 is SGHDN and CDR2 FVKESK. The CDR3 runs to 18 residues. The DNA for the CDR3 is TGTGCCAGCAGCCAAGTGTGGGGGGGCGTAACGAACACCGGGGAGCTGTTTTTT. This sequence encodes CASSQVWGGVTNTGELFF.

CDR3 loop: CASSLRPQAMADTQYF. The CDR3 region has the DNA TGTGCCAGCAGCTTACGACCCCAGGCTATGGCAGATACGCAGTATTTT. The chain has TRBV7-9 and TRBJ2-3; unclear D gene. CDR1 SEHNR and CDR2 FQNEAQ come from the germline V gene (reference sequence). Trimming shortened V by 2 bases and J by 4 bases, and 16 bases separated the two germline ends. This CDR3 contains 16 residues.

This chain joins TRBV7-9 and TRBJ1-2, with TRBD1 matching 8 bases. The length of the CDR3 is 13 residues. The V segment lost 7 bases and the J segment 7 bases; nucleotides outside the gene matches: 8. Germline V gene sequence: CDR1 SEHNR, CDR2 FQNEAQ (reference sequence). CDR3 loop: CASTPGQGVGYTF. For the CDR3, the DNA is TGTGCCAGCACCCCTGGACAGGGTGTTGGCTACACCTTC.

V gene TRBV7-2 combines with J gene TRBJ2-1, with D tentatively TRBD1 (6 bases). The CDR3 consists of 15 residues. In germline, CDR1 is SGHTA, CDR2 FQGNSA. V lost 3 bases and J 7 bases, leaving 16 bases between the germline ends. Here the CDR3 DNA reads TGTGCCAGCAGCTTGGAACCACGTCAGGGGAATGAGCAGTTCTTC. Translation gives CASSLEPRQGNEQFF.

This clone was seen just once. The V call is TRBV28, the J call TRBJ1-2; no firm D call. The length of the CDR3 is 13 residues. Trimming took off 5 bases at V and 8 bases at J, with 15 bases between the two ends. The germline V gene encodes CDR1 MDHEN and CDR2 SYDVKM. DNA of the CDR3: TGTGCCAGCAGTCCCCCGGCGGAAAGCGGCTACACCTTC. It translates to CASSPPAESGYTF.

On this clone: One end of the junction fails to match germline, which may point to a read error. V and J are TRBV7-9 and TRBJ2-1, with a tentative D call TRBD1 (5 bases). The CDR3 extends over 13 amino acids. Per germline, CDR1 SEHNR and CDR2 FQNEAQ (reference sequence). CDR3 DNA: TGTGCCAGCAGCTCAGGGTCCTTCAATGAGCAGTTCTTC. Translating gives CASSSGSFNEQFF.

A remark on this clone: Other DNA sequences in the sample encode the same CDR3. This chain uses TRBV18 with TRBJ2-4; D is unclear. The CDR3 extends over 14 amino acids. In germline, CDR1 is KGHSH, CDR2 LQKENI. V lost 0 bases, J lost 0 bases, and 3 bases lay in between. The CDR3 protein is CASSPPLAKNIQYF. DNA for the CDR3: TGTGCCAGCTCACCACCCTTAGCCAAAAACATTCAGTACTTC.

The CDR3 DNA follows: TGTGCCAGCAGCCAAGGAAGTCCCCTCTCGGGGGAGCAGTACTTC. Amino acids: CASSQGSPLSGEQYF. The chain combines TRBV14 with TRBJ2-7, with a possible D match to TRBD2 (5 bases). Trimming removed 1 base from V and 7 bases from J, with 17 bases in between. The CDR3 consists of 15 residues. Germline V gene lookup returns CDR1 SGHDN and CDR2 FVKESK.

CDR3 loop: CASTRPGQSSGANVLTF. The CDR3 DNA is TGTGCCAGCACCCGCCCGGGACAGAGCTCTGGGGCCAACGTCCTGACTTTC. The rearrangement joins TRBV7-3 to TRBJ2-6; 7 bases fit TRBD1. J was trimmed by 0 bases and V by 7 bases; bases with no gene match: 9. Per the germline V gene, CDR1 is SGHTA and CDR2 is FQGTGA. The CDR3 totals 17 residues.

The chain uses TRBV6-4 and TRBJ2-7; 8 bases match TRBD2. The CDR3 loop spans 13 amino acids. In germline, CDR1 is MRHNA, CDR2 SNTAGT. The ends lost 5 bases at V and 6 bases at J; junction bases unmatched: 6. CDR3 sequence reads: CASSFLAGAEQYF. CDR3 coding DNA: TGTGCCAGCAGTTTTCTAGCGGGCGCCGAGCAGTACTTC.

The gene calls are TRBV13 and TRBJ1-6, with 7 nucleotides matching TRBD1. Germline loops: CDR1 PRHDT, CDR2 FYEKMQ (reference sequence). The CDR3 sequence is 16 residues long. Germline trimming cut 5 bases from V and 7 bases from J; bases unmatched to any gene: 11. CDR3 bases: TGTGCCAGCAGCCCCCGGGAGGGGGCGATCAATTCACCCCTCCACTTT. Its translation: CASSPREGAINSPLHF.

The chain couples TRBV6-5 to TRBJ2-5; 8 nucleotides line up with TRBD2. V lost 5 bases, J lost 5 bases, and 7 bases stayed unmatched. From germline, CDR1 is MNHEY and CDR2 SVGAGI. CDR3 size: 14 residues. CDR3: CASSLAGALETQYF. CDR3 DNA: TGTGCCAGCAGTCTAGCGGGCGCCCTGGAGACCCAGTACTTC.

The chain is built from TRBV15 and TRBJ1-5; tentatively, D is TRBD1 (6 bases). V dropped 5 bases and J dropped 3 bases, with 11 bases sitting between them. This CDR3 is 14 amino acids long. The germline CDR1 and CDR2 sequences are LNHNV and YYDKDF (reference sequence). CDR3 in DNA: TGTGCCACCAGCCTTGGACAGTTCAATCAGCCCCAGCATTTT. Translating gives CATSLGQFNQPQHF.

This sequence joins TRBV7-9 and TRBJ2-5; TRBD1 is a possible D gene (6 bases). CDR1 is SEHNR and CDR2 is FQNEAQ in the germline V gene (reference sequence). The V end lost 6 bases, the J end lost 2 bases, and 10 bases lay between the germline ends. CDR3 length: 13 residues. CDR3 sequence (DNA): TGTGCCAGCAGTTGGGACACTCAAGAGACCCAGTACTTC. Residues: CASSWDTQETQYF.

The V call is TRBV5-4, the J call TRBJ2-2, with 11 bases lining up with TRBD2. V lost 4 bases to trimming and J lost 1 base; unmatched junction nucleotides: 3. Germline V gene data show CDR1 as SGHNT and CDR2 as YYREEE (reference sequence). This CDR3 has 16 amino acids. CDR3 loop: CASSPTSGRNTGELFF. In nucleotides, the CDR3 is TGTGCCAGCAGCCCAACTAGCGGGAGGAACACCGGGGAGCTGTTTTTT.

Only one count was recorded for this clone. The genes are TRBV2 and TRBJ1-3; a weak D match, TRBD1 (6 bases). V lost 3 bases and J lost 3, with 18 bases in between. The CDR3 consists of 17 residues. Germline V gives CDR1 SNHLY, CDR2 FYNNEI. CDR3 amino acids: CASSEPADSSGGNTIYF. The CDR3 DNA reads TGTGCCAGCAGTGAGCCTGCGGACAGTTCGGGTGGAAACACCATATATTTT.

The chain uses TRBV15 and TRBJ2-7; no firm D call. V was trimmed by 0 bases and J by 4 bases, leaving 7 bases between them. Germline V gives CDR1 LNHNV, CDR2 YYDKDF (reference sequence). This CDR3 region has 13 residues. CDR3 nucleotide sequence: TGTGCCACCAGCAGAGATCCGCGATACGAGCAGTACTTC. Protein: CATSRDPRYEQYF.